This T cell receptor beta chain was found in a study of T cell responses to AZD1222 COVID-19 vaccine. As to this clone: Its specificity is not known.

The V end lost 6 bases, the J end lost 0 bases, and 9 bases lay between the germline ends. CDR1 is MDHEN and CDR2 is SYDVKM in the germline V gene. This CDR3 is 13 amino acids long. Generated by immunoSEQ multiplex PCR, the TCRdb table keeps only in-frame clones and is missing some. The data hold 150,000 to 190,000 clones, with over 80% observed a single time. Study-level findings and limits: White British donors predominated, females outnumbered males, and clonal diversity was possibly underestimated. Spike-specific TCR depth and breadth grew after two AZD1222 doses.

Samples with a second dose at about 4 or about 12 weeks were pooled together. J is TRBJ2-7 and V is TRBV28; D uncertain. Sample: peripheral blood, taken 28 days after the second AZD1222 dose. This TCR was sampled from an adult who received the AZD1222 COVID-19 vaccine. The CDR3, as DNA: TGTGCCAGCAGGGTTAGCACCTCCTACGAGCAGTACTTC. Its translation: CASRVSTSYEQYF. Complete variable domain (other parts from reference TRBV28 and TRBJ2-7): DVKVTQSSRYLVKRTGEKVFLECVQDMDHENMFWYRQDPGLGLRLIYFSYDVKMKEKGDIPEGYSVSREKKERFSLILESASTNQTSMYLCASRVSTSYEQYFGPGTRLTVT.